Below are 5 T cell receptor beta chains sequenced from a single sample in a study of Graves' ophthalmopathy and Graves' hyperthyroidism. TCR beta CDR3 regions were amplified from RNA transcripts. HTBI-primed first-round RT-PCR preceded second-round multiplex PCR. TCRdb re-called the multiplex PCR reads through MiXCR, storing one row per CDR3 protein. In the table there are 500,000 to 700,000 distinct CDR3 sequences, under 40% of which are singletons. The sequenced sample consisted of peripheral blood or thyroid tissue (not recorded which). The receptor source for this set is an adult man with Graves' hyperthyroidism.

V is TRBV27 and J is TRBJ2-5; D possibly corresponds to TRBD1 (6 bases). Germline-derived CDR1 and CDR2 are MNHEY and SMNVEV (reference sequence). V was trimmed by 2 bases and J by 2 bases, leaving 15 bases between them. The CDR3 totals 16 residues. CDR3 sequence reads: CASSLLGGAGQETQYF. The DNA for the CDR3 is TGTGCCAGCAGTTTACTTGGGGGCGCGGGTCAAGAGACCCAGTACTTC.

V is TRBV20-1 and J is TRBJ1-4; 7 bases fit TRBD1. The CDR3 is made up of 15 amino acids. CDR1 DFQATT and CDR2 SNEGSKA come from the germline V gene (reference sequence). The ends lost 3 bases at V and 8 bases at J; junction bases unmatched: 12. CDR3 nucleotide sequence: TGCAGTGCTAGTAACCCGGACAGGAGCTTAGAAAAACTGTTTTTT. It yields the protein CSASNPDRSLEKLFF.

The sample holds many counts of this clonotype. As DNA, the CDR3 is TGTGCCAGCAGTATGGGACAGGGGGACTATGGCTACACCTTC. Its translation: CASSMGQGDYGYTF. V gene TRBV6-1 combines with J gene TRBJ1-2; TRBD1 agrees at 11 bases. The CDR3 is made up of 14 amino acids. Germline V gives CDR1 MNHNS, CDR2 SASEGT. The ends lost 5 bases at V and 3 bases at J; junction bases unmatched: 2.

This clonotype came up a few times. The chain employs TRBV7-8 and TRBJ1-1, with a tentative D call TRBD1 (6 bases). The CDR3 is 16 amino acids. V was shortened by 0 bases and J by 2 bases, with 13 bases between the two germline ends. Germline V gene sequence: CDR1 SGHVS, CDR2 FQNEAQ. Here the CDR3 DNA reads TGTGCCAGCAGCTTAGCATCAGGGGAAGGAAACACTGAAGCTTTCTTT. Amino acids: CASSLASGEGNTEAFF.

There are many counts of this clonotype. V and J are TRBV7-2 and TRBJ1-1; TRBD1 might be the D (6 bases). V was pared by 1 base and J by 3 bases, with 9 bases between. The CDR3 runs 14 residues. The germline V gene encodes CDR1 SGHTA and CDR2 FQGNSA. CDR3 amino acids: CASSLVGGHTEAFF. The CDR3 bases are TGTGCCAGCAGCTTAGTTGGGGGGCACACTGAAGCTTTCTTT. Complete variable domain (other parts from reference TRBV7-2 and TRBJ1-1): GAGVSQSPSNKVTEKGKDVELRCDPISGHTALYWYRQSLGQGLEFLIYFQGNSAPDKSGLPSDRFSAERTGGSVSTLTIQRTQQEDSAVYLCASSLVGGHTEAFFGQGTRLTVV.